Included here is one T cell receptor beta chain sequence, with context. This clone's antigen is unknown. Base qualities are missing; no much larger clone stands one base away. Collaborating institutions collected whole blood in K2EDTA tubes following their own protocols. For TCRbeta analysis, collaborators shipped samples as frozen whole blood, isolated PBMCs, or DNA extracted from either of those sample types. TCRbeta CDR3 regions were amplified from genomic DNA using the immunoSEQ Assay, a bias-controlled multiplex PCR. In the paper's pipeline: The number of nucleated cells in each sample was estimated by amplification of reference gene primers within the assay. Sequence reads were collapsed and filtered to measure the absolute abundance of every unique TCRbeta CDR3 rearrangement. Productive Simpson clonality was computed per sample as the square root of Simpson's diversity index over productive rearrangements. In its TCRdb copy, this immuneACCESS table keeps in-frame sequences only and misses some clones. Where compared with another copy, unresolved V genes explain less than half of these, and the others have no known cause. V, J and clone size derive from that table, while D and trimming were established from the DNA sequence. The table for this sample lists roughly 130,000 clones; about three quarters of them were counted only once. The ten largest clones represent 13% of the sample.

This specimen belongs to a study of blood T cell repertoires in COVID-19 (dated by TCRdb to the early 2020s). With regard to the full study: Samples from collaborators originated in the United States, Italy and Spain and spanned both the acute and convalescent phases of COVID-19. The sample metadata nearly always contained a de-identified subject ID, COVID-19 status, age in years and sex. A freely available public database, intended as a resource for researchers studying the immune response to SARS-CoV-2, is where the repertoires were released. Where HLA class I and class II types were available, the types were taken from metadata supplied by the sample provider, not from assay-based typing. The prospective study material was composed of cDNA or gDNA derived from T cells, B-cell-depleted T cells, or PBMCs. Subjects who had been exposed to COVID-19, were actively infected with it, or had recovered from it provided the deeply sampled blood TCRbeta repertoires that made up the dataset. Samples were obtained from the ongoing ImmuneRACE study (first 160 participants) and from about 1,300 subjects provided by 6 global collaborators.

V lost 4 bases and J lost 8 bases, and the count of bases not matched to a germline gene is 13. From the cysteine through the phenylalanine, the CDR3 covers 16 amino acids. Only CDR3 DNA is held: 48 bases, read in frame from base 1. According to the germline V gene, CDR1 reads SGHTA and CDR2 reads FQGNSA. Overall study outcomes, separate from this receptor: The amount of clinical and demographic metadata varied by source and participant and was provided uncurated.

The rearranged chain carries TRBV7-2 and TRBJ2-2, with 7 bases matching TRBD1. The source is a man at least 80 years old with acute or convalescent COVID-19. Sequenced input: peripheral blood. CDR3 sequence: CASSSTRQGMSGELFF. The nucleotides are TGTGCCAGCAGCTCCACTAGACAGGGAATGTCGGGGGAGCTGTTTTTT.